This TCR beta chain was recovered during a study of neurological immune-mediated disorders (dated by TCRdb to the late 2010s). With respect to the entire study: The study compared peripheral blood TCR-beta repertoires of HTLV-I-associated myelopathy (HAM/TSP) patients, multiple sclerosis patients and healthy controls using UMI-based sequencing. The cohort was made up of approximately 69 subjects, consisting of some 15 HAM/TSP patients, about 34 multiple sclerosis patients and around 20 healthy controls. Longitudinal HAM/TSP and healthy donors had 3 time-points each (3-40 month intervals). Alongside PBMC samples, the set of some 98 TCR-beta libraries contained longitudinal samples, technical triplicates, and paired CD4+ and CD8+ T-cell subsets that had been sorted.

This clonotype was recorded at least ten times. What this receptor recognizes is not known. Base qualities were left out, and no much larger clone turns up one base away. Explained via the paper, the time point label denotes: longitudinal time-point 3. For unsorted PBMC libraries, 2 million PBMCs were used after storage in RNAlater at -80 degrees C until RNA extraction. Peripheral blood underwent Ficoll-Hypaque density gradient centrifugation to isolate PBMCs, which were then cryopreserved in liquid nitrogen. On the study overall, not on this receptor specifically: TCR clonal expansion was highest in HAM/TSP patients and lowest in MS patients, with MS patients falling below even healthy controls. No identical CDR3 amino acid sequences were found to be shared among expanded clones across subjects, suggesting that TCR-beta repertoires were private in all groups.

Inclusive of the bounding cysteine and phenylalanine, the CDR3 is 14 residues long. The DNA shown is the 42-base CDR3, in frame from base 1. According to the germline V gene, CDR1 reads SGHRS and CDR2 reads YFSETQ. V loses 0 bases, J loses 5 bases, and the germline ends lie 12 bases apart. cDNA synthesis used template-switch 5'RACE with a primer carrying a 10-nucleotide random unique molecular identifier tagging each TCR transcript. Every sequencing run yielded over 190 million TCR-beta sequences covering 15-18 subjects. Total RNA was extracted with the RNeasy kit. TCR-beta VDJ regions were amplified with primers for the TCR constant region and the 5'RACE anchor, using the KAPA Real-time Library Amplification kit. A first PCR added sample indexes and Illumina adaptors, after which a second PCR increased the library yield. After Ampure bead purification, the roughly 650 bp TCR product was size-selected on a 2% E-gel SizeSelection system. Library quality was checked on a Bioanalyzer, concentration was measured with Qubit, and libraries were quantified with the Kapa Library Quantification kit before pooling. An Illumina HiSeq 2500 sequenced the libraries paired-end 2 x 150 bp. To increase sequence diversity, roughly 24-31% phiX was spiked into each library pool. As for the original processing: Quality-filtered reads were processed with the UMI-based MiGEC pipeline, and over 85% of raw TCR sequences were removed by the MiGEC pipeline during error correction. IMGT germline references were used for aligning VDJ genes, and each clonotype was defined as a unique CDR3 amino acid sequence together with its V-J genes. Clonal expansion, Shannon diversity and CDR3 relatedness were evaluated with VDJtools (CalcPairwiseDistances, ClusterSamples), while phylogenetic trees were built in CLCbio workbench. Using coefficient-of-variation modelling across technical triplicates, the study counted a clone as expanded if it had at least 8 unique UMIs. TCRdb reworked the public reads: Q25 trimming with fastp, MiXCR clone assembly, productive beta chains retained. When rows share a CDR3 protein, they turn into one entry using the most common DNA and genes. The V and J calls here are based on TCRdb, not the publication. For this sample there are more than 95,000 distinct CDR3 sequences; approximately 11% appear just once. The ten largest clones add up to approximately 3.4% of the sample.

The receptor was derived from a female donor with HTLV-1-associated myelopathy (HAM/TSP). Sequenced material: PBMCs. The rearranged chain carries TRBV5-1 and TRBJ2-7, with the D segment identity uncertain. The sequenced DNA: TGCGCCAGCAGCTTGGAATTAGTCAGCGACGAGCAGTACTTC. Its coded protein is CASSLELVSDEQYF.